The 18 T cell receptor beta chains reported below all come from one sample, sequenced in a study of Ad26.COV2.S vaccination and SARS-CoV-2 variants. Treatment in this sample: about 20 received Ad26.COV2.S at low or high dose, single or two shots; 5 received placebo; per-sample allocation not given. Sample collection was performed on day 63 after the first vaccine or placebo injection. Assay: immunoSEQ multiplex PCR; the TCRdb copy retains only in-frame clones and omits some. The table shows around 340,000 clones, with 65% to 90% occurring only once. Sequences were derived from peripheral blood, sampled in a trial of Ad26.COV2.S vaccine versus placebo. The receptor set was obtained from a person between 18 and 65 years old who received the Ad26.COV2.S COVID-19 vaccine or a placebo.

The rearrangement links TRBV19 to TRBJ2-5; D remains unclear. V was cut by 5 bases and J by 5 bases, with 12 bases left in between. Germline values: CDR1 LNHDA, CDR2 SQIVND (reference sequence). The CDR3 runs 13 residues. CDR3 amino acids: CASSSGVLETQYF. The CDR3 DNA reads as TGTGCCAGTAGTTCTGGGGTTCTGGAGACCCAGTACTTC.

J is TRBJ1-4 and V is TRBV11-2; D is possibly TRBD1 (6 bases). Deletions cut 5 bases from V and 6 bases from J, with 16 bases between. Germline assignment: CDR1 SGHAT and CDR2 FQNNGV. This CDR3 contains 15 residues. The chain's CDR3 is CASSTSDSPHEKLFF. The CDR3 DNA is TGTGCCAGCAGCACTTCGGACAGCCCCCATGAAAAACTGTTTTTT.

With respect to this clone: Germline is not matched at one junction end, which may reflect a read error. This chain connects TRBV5-1 to TRBJ2-1; D perhaps matches TRBD2 (6 bases). Germline loops: CDR1 SGHRS, CDR2 YFSETQ. CDR3 size: 13 residues. The CDR3 coding sequence is TGCGCCAGCAGCTTGGCCGGGACTGAACTTAGGATCTTC. Translated, it gives CASSLAGTELRIF.

This chain uses TRBV3-1 (or the pseudogene TRBV3-2) with TRBJ2-5, with a tentative D call TRBD1 (6 bases). The CDR3 contains 14 residues. Trimming cost V 4 bases and J 0 bases, with 9 bases left between them. CDR1 is LGHDT, CDR2 YNNKEL, per germline (reference sequence). CDR3: CASSRQVHQETQYF. CDR3 DNA sequence: TGTGCCAGCAGCCGACAGGTTCACCAAGAGACCCAGTACTTC.

This rearrangement joins TRBV4-1 to TRBJ2-1; perhaps TRBD1 as D (6 bases). The germline gives CDR1 MGHRA, CDR2 YSYEKL. The CDR3 sequence is 18 residues long. Trimming shortened V by 9 bases and J by 3 bases, and 27 bases separated the two germline ends. The CDR3 sequence is CASTQSAKSRGYYNEQFF. CDR3 DNA: TGCGCCAGTACCCAATCTGCTAAAAGCAGGGGATACTACAATGAGCAGTTCTTC.

This clone was recorded a few times. The rearrangement links TRBV29-1 to TRBJ1-5; D gene uncertain. V gave up 7 bases and J gave up 3 bases, with 13 bases separating them. Germline CDR1 and CDR2: SQVTM and ANQGSEA. The CDR3 spans 13 residues. In nucleotides, the CDR3 is TGCAGCGCCGCCGGGCCCAACAATCAGCCCCAGCATTTT. Protein product: CSAAGPNNQPQHF.

Concerning this clone itself: The junction does not match germline at one end; this may be a read error. The CDR3 DNA is TGCGCCAGCAGCCTTTTGGGGGCAGATAATGGAAAACTGTTTTTT. Translating gives CASSLLGADNGKLFF. V gene TRBV5-1 combines with J gene TRBJ1-4; D might be TRBD1 (6 bases). This CDR3 region has 15 residues. CDR1 SGHRS and CDR2 YFSETQ come from the germline V gene.

The chain employs TRBV7-2 and TRBJ2-3; the match to TRBD2 covers 12 bases. The CDR3 has 18 amino acids. Trimming cost V 1 base and J 4 bases; bases outside gene matches: 9. Germline CDR1 reads SGHTA; CDR2 reads FQGNSA. CDR3 sequence: CASSLGLAGGRVADTQYF. The DNA for the CDR3 is TGTGCCAGCAGCTTAGGGCTAGCGGGGGGGCGGGTCGCAGATACGCAGTATTTT.

V is TRBV6-5 and J is TRBJ1-1; D not resolved. Germline CDR1 MNHEY, CDR2 SVGAGI. The CDR3 length is 15 residues. The V end was cut by 7 bases, the J end by 3 bases, with 18 bases between. CDR3 region: CASNKRRVPDTEAFF. The CDR3 bases are TGTGCCAGCAATAAAAGGAGGGTGCCTGACACTGAAGCTTTCTTT.

Concerning this clone: This CDR3 is also generated by other DNA sequences in the sample. This chain links TRBV20-1 with TRBJ2-7; weak D call: TRBD2 (5 bases). V lost 6 bases and J 3 bases, leaving 9 bases between the germline ends. The germline CDR1 and CDR2 sequences are DFQATT and SNEGSKA (reference sequence). The length of the CDR3 is 11 residues. The CDR3 reads CSASGGYEQYF. As DNA, the CDR3 is TGCAGTGCGAGCGGAGGCTACGAGCAGTACTTC.

Concerning this clone itself: The limits of the CDR3 on the DNA are not certain, so only TCRdb's listed CDR3 is given. The CDR3 sequence: CASSSSDRGYNQPQHF. J is TRBJ1-5 and V is TRBV28; TRBD1 is the table's D call, not checked against the DNA. CDR1 is MDHEN, CDR2 SYDVKM, per germline. The CDR3 is made up of 16 amino acids, end residues included.

The rearrangement links TRBV6-6 to TRBJ1-1, with a weak D call TRBD1 (6 bases). V lost 8 bases and J lost 5, with 15 bases in between. Germline-derived CDR1 and CDR2 are MNHNY and SVGAGI (reference sequence). This CDR3 has 13 residues. The CDR3 here is CASRSRGGTEAFF. The CDR3 coding sequence is TGTGCCAGCCGATCAAGGGGGGGAACTGAAGCTTTCTTT.

CDR3 DNA: TGTGCCAGCACCGATAGCGCGAGGGGGGAGCAGTTCTTC. Translation: CASTDSARGEQFF. The chain uses TRBV7-2 and TRBJ2-1; possibly TRBD1 for D (6 bases). There are 13 residues in the CDR3. CDR1 and CDR2 from the germline V gene are SGHTA and FQGNSA. The ends were cut back, 7 bases at V and 10 bases at J, with 17 bases in the middle.

The CDR3 protein is CSVPGQQNTEAFF. CDR3 nucleotide sequence: TGCAGCGTTCCGGGACAGCAAAACACTGAAGCTTTCTTT. This sequence joins TRBV29-1 and TRBJ1-1; 7 bases line up with TRBD1. This CDR3 contains 13 residues. The trim removed 5 bases at V and 2 bases at J, leaving 5 bases unmatched. The germline CDR1 and CDR2 sequences are SQVTM and ANQGSEA.

The rearrangement links TRBV7-9 to TRBJ1-1; D gene unclear. The CDR3 is 14 residues long. V was cut by 2 bases and J by 0 bases, with 7 bases left in between. CDR1 and CDR2 from the germline V gene are SEHNR and FQNEAQ (reference sequence). In DNA form, the CDR3 reads TGTGCCAGCAGCTTAAGTTGGGTGAACACTGAAGCTTTCTTT. It encodes CASSLSWVNTEAFF.

The chain uses TRBV29-1 and TRBJ2-7, with TRBD2 identical over 10 bases. CDR3 length equals 13 residues. The trim removed 5 bases at V and 3 bases at J, leaving 4 bases unmatched. CDR1 is SQVTM, CDR2 ANQGSEA, per germline. The CDR3 region is CSVKIAGGYEQYF. CDR3 sequence (DNA): TGCAGCGTTAAGATAGCGGGGGGCTACGAGCAGTACTTC.

The chain joins TRBV24-1 to TRBJ2-7; either TRBD1 or TRBD2 may supply D (6 bases each). The CDR3 covers 15 residues. Germline-derived CDR1 and CDR2 are KGHDR and SFDVKD. Trimming stripped 6 bases from V and 7 bases from J, with 21 bases between. The CDR3 is CATSPRGGTGREQYF. The DNA of the CDR3 is TGTGCCACCAGTCCGAGAGGGGGGACTGGTCGTGAGCAGTACTTC.

The V and J genes are TRBV30 and TRBJ2-7; TRBD2 is a possible D gene (6 bases). V lost 2 bases and J lost 11, with 31 bases in between. CDR1 is GTSNPN and CDR2 is SVGIG in the germline V gene (reference sequence). This CDR3 contains 17 residues. CDR3 residues: CAWSREITNPTRKDKYF. The CDR3 DNA is TGTGCCTGGAGTCGGGAGATCACAAATCCAACTAGAAAGGACAAGTACTTC.